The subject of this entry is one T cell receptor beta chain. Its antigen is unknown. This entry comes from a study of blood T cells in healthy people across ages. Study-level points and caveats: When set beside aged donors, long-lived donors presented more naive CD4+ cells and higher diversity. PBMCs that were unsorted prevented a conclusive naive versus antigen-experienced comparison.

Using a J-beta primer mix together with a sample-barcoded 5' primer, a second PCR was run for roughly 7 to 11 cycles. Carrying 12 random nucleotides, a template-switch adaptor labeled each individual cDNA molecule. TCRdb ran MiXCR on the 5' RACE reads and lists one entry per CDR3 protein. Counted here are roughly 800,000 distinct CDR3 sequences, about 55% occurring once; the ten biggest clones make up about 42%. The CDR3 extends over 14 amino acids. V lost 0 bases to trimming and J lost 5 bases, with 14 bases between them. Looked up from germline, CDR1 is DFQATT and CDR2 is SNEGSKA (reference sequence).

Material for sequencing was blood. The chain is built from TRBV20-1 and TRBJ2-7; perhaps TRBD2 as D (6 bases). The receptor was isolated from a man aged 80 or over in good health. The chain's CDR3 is CSARERRGLDEQYF. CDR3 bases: TGCAGTGCTAGAGAGAGGAGGGGCCTGGACGAGCAGTACTTC.